What follows are 31 T cell receptor beta chains derived from one specimen sequenced in a study of blood T cells in healthy people across ages. PCR was performed a second time for about 6 to 12 cycles using a sample-barcoded 5' primer and a J-beta primer mix. TCRdb ran MiXCR on the 5' RACE reads and lists one entry per CDR3 protein. The profile covers about 750,000 distinct CDR3 sequences, with around half appearing a single time and roughly 40% taken by the ten largest. Material for sequencing was blood. Receptor source: an elderly man in good health.

In this sample, this clonotype turned up once. This chain connects TRBV25-1 to TRBJ1-1; 7 bases agree with TRBD1. J lost 1 base, V lost 9 bases, and 5 bases had no gene match. The V gene's germline CDR1 is MGHDK and CDR2 SYGVNS. This CDR3 has 13 residues. DNA for the CDR3: TGTGCCAGTTCGGGACAGAAGAACACTGAAGCTTTCTTT. Translated, it gives CASSGQKNTEAFF.

This clonotype was counted only a few times. This rearrangement joins TRBV20-1 to TRBJ2-3, with 14 bases lining up with TRBD2. CDR3 length: 18 amino acids. V was clipped by 1 base and J by 0 bases; unmatched bases: 6. Germline V gene sequence: CDR1 DFQATT, CDR2 SNEGSKA (reference sequence). CDR3 bases: TGCAGTGCTAGAGGACGGACTAGCGGGAGGCCGAGCACAGATACGCAGTATTTT. Protein: CSARGRTSGRPSTDTQYF.

This chain joins TRBV5-1 and TRBJ2-3; no reliable D call. This CDR3 has 18 amino acids. Germline values: CDR1 SGHRS, CDR2 YFSETQ. V dropped 1 base and J dropped 14 bases, with 32 bases sitting between them. The CDR3 is CASSLNGTHYSQHRYAYF. For the CDR3, the DNA is TGCGCCAGCAGCTTGAACGGAACACACTATTCCCAGCACAGATACGCGTATTTT.

This clonotype showed up just a few times. The V gene is TRBV29-1, the J gene TRBJ1-4; 9 bases align to TRBD1. Germline V gene sequence: CDR1 SQVTM, CDR2 ANQGSEA. V dropped 4 bases and J dropped 7; count of bases not matched to a gene: 10. CDR3 length: 15 amino acids. CDR3 region: CSVATDRGWSEKLFF. The DNA for the CDR3 is TGCAGCGTTGCCACAGACAGGGGGTGGAGTGAAAAACTGTTTTTT.

The chain recombines TRBV4-1 with TRBJ2-7, with D possibly TRBD1 on 6 matching bases. V was clipped by 3 bases and J by 0 bases, with 15 bases between them. This CDR3 spans 16 amino acids. Germline lookup yields CDR1 MGHRA and CDR2 YSYEKL. CDR3: CASSQTSQGSSYEQYF. The DNA of the CDR3 is TGCGCCAGCAGCCAGACCTCTCAGGGGAGCTCCTACGAGCAGTACTTC.

This chain connects TRBV5-1 to TRBJ2-3; weak D call: TRBD2 (6 bases). Germline CDR1 and CDR2: SGHRS and YFSETQ. The CDR3 has 13 amino acids. Trimming removed 4 bases from V and 14 bases from J, with 20 bases in between. The CDR3 here is CASSQAVGGYAYF. The DNA for the CDR3 is TGCGCCAGCAGCCAAGCGGTGGGGGGATACGCGTATTTT.

This clonotype was recorded only once. The V and J genes are TRBV20-1 and TRBJ2-1; D perhaps matches TRBD1 (6 bases). The CDR3 covers 15 residues. The germline CDR1 and CDR2 sequences are DFQATT and SNEGSKA (reference sequence). With 0 bases removed from V and 2 bases from J, the gap between germline ends came to 11 bases. In DNA, the CDR3 is TGCAGTGCTAGAGACCAGGGGTTCCCCTACAATGAGCAGTTCTTC. The encoded protein is CSARDQGFPYNEQFF.

This clonotype was seen a handful of times. V usage is TRBV7-9 and J usage is TRBJ2-5; 7 positions agree with TRBD1. The ends lost 5 bases at V and 2 bases at J; junction bases unmatched: 8. Germline V gene lookup returns CDR1 SEHNR and CDR2 FQNEAQ (reference sequence). The CDR3 loop spans 15 amino acids. The CDR3 here is CASSARDSLQETQYF. The CDR3 DNA follows: TGTGCCAGCAGCGCACGGGACAGTTTACAAGAGACCCAGTACTTC. Complete variable domain (other parts from reference TRBV7-9 and TRBJ2-5): DTGVSQNPRHKITKRGQNVTFRCDPISEHNRLYWYRQTLGQGPEFLTYFQNEAQLEKSRLLSDRFSAERPKGSFSTLEIQRTEQGDSAMYLCASSARDSLQETQYFGPGTRLLVL.

The CDR3 DNA reads TGTGCCAGCAGCTTAGTTTGGGGACCTAATGAAAAACTGTTTTTT. Translating gives CASSLVWGPNEKLFF. V usage is TRBV7-2 and J usage is TRBJ1-4; maybe TRBD1 (5 bases). Germline V gene sequence: CDR1 SGHTA, CDR2 FQGNSA. The V end was cut by 1 base, the J end by 3 bases, with 9 bases between. The CDR3 contains 15 residues. Drawing the rest from reference TRBV7-2 and TRBJ1-4, the complete variable domain is GAGVSQSPSNKVTEKGKDVELRCDPISGHTALYWYRQSLGQGLEFLIYFQGNSAPDKSGLPSDRFSAERTGGSVSTLTIQRTQQEDSAVYLCASSLVWGPNEKLFFGSGTQLSVL.

The CDR3 DNA follows: TGTGCCAGTAGTAGATCGGGTAGCGGGAGCGACAGCAATGAGCAGTTCTTC. Translating it yields CASSRSGSGSDSNEQFF. The chain employs TRBV19 and TRBJ2-1; TRBD2 matches 9 bases. Germline CDR1 is LNHDA and CDR2 is SQIVND (reference sequence). J gave up 6 bases and V 4 bases, and 13 bases lay outside the gene matches. The CDR3 sequence is 17 residues long.

The V gene is TRBV27, the J gene TRBJ1-6; TRBD1 is a possible D gene (6 bases). The CDR3 loop spans 13 amino acids. In germline, CDR1 is MNHEY, CDR2 SMNVEV (reference sequence). Trimming stripped 10 bases from V and 9 bases from J, with 16 bases between. The CDR3: CATRTVLGSPLHF. DNA for the CDR3: TGTGCCACCCGGACAGTTTTGGGTTCACCCCTCCACTTT.

The rearrangement uses TRBV20-1 and TRBJ2-1, with 11 bases matching TRBD2. Germline V gives CDR1 DFQATT, CDR2 SNEGSKA (reference sequence). J gave up 0 bases and V 0 bases, and 7 bases lay outside the gene matches. The CDR3 spans 18 residues. The CDR3 DNA sequence: TGCAGTGCTAGAGAGGGGACTAGCGGACCGTTCTCCTACAATGAGCAGTTCTTC. Translating gives CSAREGTSGPFSYNEQFF.

This clonotype was counted only a few times. The genes are TRBV7-2 and TRBJ2-7; 8 nucleotides agree with TRBD2. Losses at the gene ends were 0 bases for V and 3 bases for J; bases not matched to a gene: 7. The CDR3 is 16 amino acids. Germline CDR1 is SGHTA and CDR2 is FQGNSA. The CDR3 DNA sequence: TGTGCCAGCAGCTTAGCTGCGGCCGGGACTAGCTACGAGCAGTACTTC. It yields the protein CASSLAAAGTSYEQYF. Using reference TRBV7-2 and TRBJ2-7 for the parts outside the CDR3, the full variable domain is GAGVSQSPSNKVTEKGKDVELRCDPISGHTALYWYRQSLGQGLEFLIYFQGNSAPDKSGLPSDRFSAERTGGSVSTLTIQRTQQEDSAVYLCASSLAAAGTSYEQYFGPGTRLTVT.

CDR3 sequence reads: CSARRLALAGEQFF. The CDR3 DNA reads TGCAGTGCGAGAAGACTAGCCCTAGCCGGTGAGCAGTTCTTC. The chain joins TRBV20-1 to TRBJ2-1, with 7 bases matching TRBD2. The V and J ends lost 6 bases and 9 bases, in that order; junction bases with no gene match: 14. This CDR3 is built from 14 residues. Germline CDR1 and CDR2: DFQATT and SNEGSKA (reference sequence).

This clonotype was seen more than once but under ten times. V is TRBV11-3 and J is TRBJ2-5; 8 bases agree with TRBD1. CDR3 size: 15 residues. CDR1 and CDR2 from the germline V gene are SGHNT and YENEEA. V lost 1 base and J lost 3; bases outside the gene matches: 4. The CDR3, as DNA: TGTGCCAGCAGCTTAGGACGGGGACAGGAAGAGACCCAGTACTTC. Its translation: CASSLGRGQEETQYF.

This clonotype has only a few counts. The chain has TRBV10-3 and TRBJ2-1; TRBD2 matches 9 bases. This CDR3 region has 15 residues. The junction had 13 bases not matched to a gene; V was cut back by 11 bases and J by 5 bases. Germline-derived CDR1 and CDR2 are ENHRY and SYGVKD. The CDR3, as DNA: TGTGCCTCCCAAGGGCTAGCGGGAACAAACAATGAGCAGTTCTTC. This translates into CASQGLAGTNNEQFF.

The chain recombines TRBV11-2 with TRBJ2-4; no definite D call. V was shortened by 5 bases and J by 4 bases, with 15 bases between the two germline ends. Looked up from germline, CDR1 is SGHAT and CDR2 is FQNNGV. The CDR3 runs to 15 residues. DNA of the CDR3: TGTGCCAGCAGCCGTTCTAGGACGGAAAAAAACATTCAGTACTTC. Residues: CASSRSRTEKNIQYF.

This clonotype was observed once. J is TRBJ2-3 and V is TRBV11-2, with 11 positions matching TRBD1. CDR1 is SGHAT, CDR2 FQNNGV, per germline. The CDR3 sequence is 16 residues long. V was pared by 5 bases and J by 5 bases, with 9 bases of the junction left unmatched. The chain's CDR3 is CASSPRTGGGIDTQYF. The CDR3, as DNA: TGTGCCAGCAGCCCCCGGACAGGGGGCGGGATAGATACGCAGTATTTT. The entire variable domain, with the rest obtained from reference TRBV11-2 and TRBJ2-3, is as follows: EAGVAQSPRYKIIEKRQSVAFWCNPISGHATLYWYQQILGQGPKLLIQFQNNGVVDDSQLPKDRFSAERLKGVDSTLKIQPAKLEDSAVYLCASSPRTGGGIDTQYFGPGTRLTVL.

V usage is TRBV28 and J usage is TRBJ2-3; 13 nucleotides agree with TRBD2. The junction had 6 bases not matched to a gene; V was cut back by 5 bases and J by 7 bases. Germline values: CDR1 MDHEN, CDR2 SYDVKM. This CDR3 spans 15 amino acids. Here the CDR3 DNA reads TGTGCCAGCAGTCCCCGGACTAGCGGGAGTAATACGCAGTATTTT. This gives the protein CASSPRTSGSNTQYF.

This clonotype has more than one count but fewer than ten. V and J are TRBV29-1 and TRBJ1-5, with TRBD1 identical over 7 bases. Germline V gene lookup returns CDR1 SQVTM and CDR2 ANQGSEA. The CDR3 extends over 13 amino acids. V shed 7 bases and J 3 bases; nucleotides not matched to a gene: 6. CDR3 in DNA: TGCAGCGCCCGGACAGGACTCAATCAGCCCCAGCATTTT. Encoded protein: CSARTGLNQPQHF.

This clonotype was seen a handful of times. This sequence joins TRBV5-1 and TRBJ2-3, with D unclear. The CDR3 runs to 15 residues. Germline V gene data show CDR1 as SGHRS and CDR2 as YFSETQ. With 1 base removed from V and 0 bases from J, the gap between germline ends came to 9 bases. The CDR3 region has the DNA TGCGCCAGCAGCTTGACTCCCCTTAGCACAGATACGCAGTATTTT. Amino acids: CASSLTPLSTDTQYF.

This chain uses TRBV27 with TRBJ2-4; tentatively, D is TRBD2 (7 bases). The CDR3 sequence is 13 residues long. The V end lost 6 bases, the J end lost 13 bases, and 19 bases lay between the germline ends. Germline-derived CDR1 and CDR2 are MNHEY and SMNVEV (reference sequence). CDR3 sequence: CASRPWGAGEQYF. The CDR3 nucleotides read TGTGCCAGCAGACCCTGGGGGGCGGGGGAGCAGTACTTC.

The chain recombines TRBV5-6 with TRBJ1-1; no definite D call. CDR1 and CDR2 (germline): SGHDT, YYEEEE. This CDR3 contains 13 residues. The V and J ends lost 3 bases and 7 bases respectively, with 13 bases between them. This chain's CDR3 is CASSYAPPSEAFF. The DNA of the CDR3 is TGTGCCAGCAGCTACGCTCCCCCAAGTGAAGCTTTCTTT.

The chain has TRBV5-1 and TRBJ1-5; D remains unclear. CDR3 length: 15 residues. Germline CDR1 SGHRS, CDR2 YFSETQ. Trimming took 4 bases from V and 2 from J, leaving 13 bases between them. CDR3 protein: CASSTGPEGNQPQHF. For the CDR3, the DNA is TGCGCCAGCAGCACCGGACCCGAGGGCAATCAGCCCCAGCATTTT. The full variable domain, in which reference TRBV5-1 and TRBJ1-5 provide the parts outside the CDR3, is KAGVTQTPRYLIKTRGQQVTLSCSPISGHRSVSWYQQTPGQGLQFLFEYFSETQRNKGNFPGRFSGRQFSNSRSEMNVSTLELGDSALYLCASSTGPEGNQPQHFGDGTRLSIL.

This clonotype was recorded many times. The chain carries TRBV27 and TRBJ2-6, with D possibly matching TRBD2 (7 bases). From germline, CDR1 is MNHEY and CDR2 SMNVEV (reference sequence). This CDR3 region has 18 residues. With 5 bases removed from V and 2 bases from J, the gap between germline ends came to 19 bases. CDR3 in amino acids: CASSRSPPGGTGANVLTF. The CDR3 DNA sequence: TGTGCCAGCAGTCGGAGTCCCCCGGGGGGCACTGGGGCCAACGTCCTGACTTTC.

J is TRBJ2-4 and V is TRBV20-1, with D possibly being TRBD1 or TRBD2 (5 bases each). The CDR3 covers 14 residues. From germline, CDR1 is DFQATT and CDR2 SNEGSKA (reference sequence). Deletions cut 5 bases from V and 4 bases from J, with 15 bases between. This chain's CDR3 is CSALEGTGKNIQYF. The CDR3 bases are TGCAGTGCTTTGGAAGGGACGGGGAAAAACATTCAGTACTTC.

The table lists this clonotype with a few counts. V is TRBV11-2 and J is TRBJ2-2, with unresolved D. This CDR3 comprises 12 residues. The V end was cut by 2 bases, the J end by 6 bases, with 4 bases between. CDR1 and CDR2 (germline): SGHAT, FQNNGV. The CDR3 region is CASSLWSGELFF. In nucleotides, the CDR3 is TGTGCCAGCAGCTTATGGTCCGGGGAGCTGTTTTTT.

This clonotype has only one observation. V and J are TRBV6-5 and TRBJ2-7; 8 nucleotides line up with TRBD1. The end of the DNA aligns better with TRBJ2-5, so the J call may be wrong. CDR3 length: 13 residues. Germline CDR1 reads MNHEY; CDR2 reads SVGAGI. For the CDR3, the DNA is TGTGCCAGCAGTTCCAGGGGGCTGGGGACCCAGTACTTC. Its protein product is CASSSRGLGTQYF.

This clonotype has just a few counts. The rearrangement uses TRBV9 and TRBJ2-5; D may be TRBD1 or TRBD2 (5 bases each). This CDR3 spans 15 amino acids. CDR1 SGDLS and CDR2 YYNGEE come from the germline V gene. V lost 4 bases and J 0 bases, leaving 13 bases between the germline ends. In nucleotides, the CDR3 is TGTGCCAGCAGCTCCAGAGGGACGTACCAAGAGACCCAGTACTTC. Translating it yields CASSSRGTYQETQYF.

The chain uses TRBV7-2 and TRBJ2-5; 9 bases fit TRBD2. The ends lost 1 base at V and 11 bases at J; junction bases unmatched: 23. The CDR3 extends over 19 amino acids. Germline assignment: CDR1 SGHTA and CDR2 FQGNSA. The CDR3 is CASSLVGGSASGISGEQYF. DNA for the CDR3: TGTGCCAGCAGCTTAGTTGGCGGTTCGGCTAGCGGGATCTCGGGGGAGCAGTACTTC. Full variable domain (rest looked up from reference TRBV7-2 and TRBJ2-5): GAGVSQSPSNKVTEKGKDVELRCDPISGHTALYWYRQSLGQGLEFLIYFQGNSAPDKSGLPSDRFSAERTGGSVSTLTIQRTQQEDSAVYLCASSLVGGSASGISGEQYFGPGTRLLVL.

The chain recombines TRBV25-1 with TRBJ2-1; TRBD1 aligns across 7 bases. Germline V lookup: CDR1 MGHDK, CDR2 SYGVNS. The CDR3 has 16 residues. V was pared by 5 bases and J by 2 bases, with 9 bases of the junction left unmatched. The CDR3 bases are TGTGCCAGCAGTCCAGAGGGGGCACAACCCTACAATGAGCAGTTCTTC. Translated, it gives CASSPEGAQPYNEQFF. Full variable domain (rest looked up from reference TRBV25-1 and TRBJ2-1): EADIYQTPRYLVIGTGKKITLECSQTMGHDKMYWYQQDPGMELHLIHYSYGVNSTEKGDLSSESTVSRIRTEHFPLTLESARPSHTSQYLCASSPEGAQPYNEQFFGPGTRLTVL.